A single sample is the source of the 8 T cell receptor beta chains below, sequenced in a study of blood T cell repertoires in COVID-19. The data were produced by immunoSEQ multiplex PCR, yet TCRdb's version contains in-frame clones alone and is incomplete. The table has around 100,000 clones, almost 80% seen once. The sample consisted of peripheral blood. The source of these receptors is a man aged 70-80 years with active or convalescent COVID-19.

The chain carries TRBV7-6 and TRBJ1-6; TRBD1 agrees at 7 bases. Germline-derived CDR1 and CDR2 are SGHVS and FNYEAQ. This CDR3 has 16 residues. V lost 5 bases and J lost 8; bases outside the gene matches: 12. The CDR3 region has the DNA TGTGCCAGCAGCCCCAGGGGGGTGGGTAGTGATTCACCCCTCCACTTT. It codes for CASSPRGVGSDSPLHF.

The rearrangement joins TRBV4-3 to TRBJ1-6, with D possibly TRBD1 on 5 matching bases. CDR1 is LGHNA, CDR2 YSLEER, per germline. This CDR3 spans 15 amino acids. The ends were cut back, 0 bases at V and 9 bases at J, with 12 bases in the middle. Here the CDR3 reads CASSQEARGTSPLHF. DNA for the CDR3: TGCGCCAGCAGCCAAGAGGCCCGGGGGACTTCACCCCTCCACTTT.

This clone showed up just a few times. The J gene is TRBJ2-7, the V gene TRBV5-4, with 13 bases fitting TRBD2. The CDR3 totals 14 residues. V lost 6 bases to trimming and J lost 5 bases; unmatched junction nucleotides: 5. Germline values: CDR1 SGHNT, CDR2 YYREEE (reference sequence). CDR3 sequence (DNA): TGTGCCAGCAAACTAGCGGGAGGGCCTCACGAGCAGTACTTC. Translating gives CASKLAGGPHEQYF.

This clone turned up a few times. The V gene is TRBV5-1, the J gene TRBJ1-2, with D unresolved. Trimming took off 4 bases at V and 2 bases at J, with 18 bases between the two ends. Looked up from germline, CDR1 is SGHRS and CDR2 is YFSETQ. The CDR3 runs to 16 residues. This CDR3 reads CASSPSGTSVNYGYTF. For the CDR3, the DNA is TGCGCCAGCAGCCCGAGTGGTACCTCTGTGAACTATGGCTACACCTTC. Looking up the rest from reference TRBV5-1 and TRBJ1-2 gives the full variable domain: KAGVTQTPRYLIKTRGQQVTLSCSPISGHRSVSWYQQTPGQGLQFLFEYFSETQRNKGNFPGRFSGRQFSNSRSEMNVSTLELGDSALYLCASSPSGTSVNYGYTFGSGTRLTVV.

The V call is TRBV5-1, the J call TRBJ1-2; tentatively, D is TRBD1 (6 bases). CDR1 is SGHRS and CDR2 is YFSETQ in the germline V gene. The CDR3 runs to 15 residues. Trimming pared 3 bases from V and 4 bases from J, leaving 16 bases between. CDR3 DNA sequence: TGCGCCAGCAGCTCTGAGGCCAGGGGCGGCTATGGCTACACCTTC. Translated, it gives CASSSEARGGYGYTF.

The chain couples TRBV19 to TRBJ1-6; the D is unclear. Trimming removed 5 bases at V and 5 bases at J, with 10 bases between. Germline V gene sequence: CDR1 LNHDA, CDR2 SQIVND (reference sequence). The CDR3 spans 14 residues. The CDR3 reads CASSSQTNNSPLHF. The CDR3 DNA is TGTGCCAGTAGTTCACAGACGAATAATTCACCCCTCCACTTT. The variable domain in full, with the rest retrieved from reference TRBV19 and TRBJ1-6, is DGGITQSPKYLFRKEGQNVTLSCEQNLNHDAMYWYRQDPGQGLRLIYYSQIVNDFQKGDIAEGYSVSREKKESFPLTVTSAQKNPTAFYLCASSSQTNNSPLHFGNGTRLTVT.

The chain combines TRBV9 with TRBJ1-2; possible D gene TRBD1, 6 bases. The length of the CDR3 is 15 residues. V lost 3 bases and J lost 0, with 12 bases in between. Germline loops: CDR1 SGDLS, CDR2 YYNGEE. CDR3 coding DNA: TGTGCCAGCAGCGGGGGGACACCCTCTAACTATGGCTACACCTTC. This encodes CASSGGTPSNYGYTF.

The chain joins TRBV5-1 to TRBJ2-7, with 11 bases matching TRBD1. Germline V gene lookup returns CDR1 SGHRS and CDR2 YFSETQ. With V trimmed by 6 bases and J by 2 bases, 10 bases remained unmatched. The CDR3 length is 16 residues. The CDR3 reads CASTLSPGQGAYEQYF. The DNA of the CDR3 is TGCGCCAGCACCCTATCTCCGGGACAGGGGGCCTACGAGCAGTACTTC. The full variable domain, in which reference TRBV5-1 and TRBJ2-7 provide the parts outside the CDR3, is KAGVTQTPRYLIKTRGQQVTLSCSPISGHRSVSWYQQTPGQGLQFLFEYFSETQRNKGNFPGRFSGRQFSNSRSEMNVSTLELGDSALYLCASTLSPGQGAYEQYFGPGTRLTVT.